This note documents a single TCR beta chain sequence. This clone has just a few counts. Its cognate antigen has yet to be identified. Base qualities are missing; no much larger clone stands one base away. The data belong to a study of cytomegalovirus exposure and HLA in healthy donors (dated by TCRdb to the late 2010s). Background on the whole study: According to an earlier analysis of 587 of the donors, about 179 million T cells yielded 117 million unique TCR beta sequences and 276 Gb of sequence data. Donor age, sex, ethnicity and CMV serostatus were compiled together with the repertoire data. An earlier analysis of some 500 of the donors applied high-throughput TCR beta sequencing to assess whether each TCR beta V gene segment acted as functional or pseudogenic. Besides the first cohort of approximately 670 subjects, a separate validation cohort made up of 120 different subjects was used. Around 320 gigabases of sequencing data and tens of millions of unique TCR sequences were included in an early release covering around 650 HLA-typed donors. The number of donors typed differed by locus, with 629-630 for A, B, C, DRB1 and DQB1, roughly 550 for DQA1, about 610 for DPA1, and some 450 for DPB1. The study used immunosequencing to profile the T cell repertoires of hundreds of subjects and linked those repertoires to cytomegalovirus serostatus. In the later analysis, no new phenotypic data were used to find candidate immune exposures; instead, reliance was placed on TCR beta sequences and their occurrence across donors. Five DR-DQ haplotypes were handled as single units for association and clustering because linkage in the cohort was strong. The study aimed to test whether cataloging public T cell receptors could reveal signatures of past pathogen exposure. To study patterns of TCR occurrence, a later analysis re-analyzed previously published TCR beta repertoires from more than 550 donors and added high-resolution HLA genotyping. To predict cytomegalovirus infection status, the study combined high-throughput TCR immunosequencing, statistical association of individual TCRs with disease status, and machine learning. Class I and class II HLA loci were covered by the typing at four-digit resolution. Every discovery cohort repertoire had been produced on one sequencing platform. On average, around 200,000 unique TCR beta nucleotide sequences were sequenced per donor among a few hundred genotyped donors of the cohort, with roughly 18% of those sequences being non-productive. Of the roughly 430 genotyped donors, about 84% fell in the genetic ancestry cluster associated with self-reported Caucasian donors. A later genetic analysis used genome-wide SNP genotypes for about 65% of the 666 donors, treating that subset as a discovery cohort.

General conclusions and limits of the study: This cohort had only TCR beta chains sequenced, and the lack of alpha or paired-chain data limited which features could be detected. A further reported finding was that TCR beta sequences accurately predicted the HLA-A and HLA-B alleles for most subjects in the first cohort. Three of the identified cytomegalovirus-associated TCR beta chains were confirmed in vitro to be specific for cytomegalovirus antigens. The sequencing pipeline was judged likely to have produced a cluster of highly shared sequence variants as a technical artifact. Across donors, most TCR sequences were observed very rarely, whereas some public TCRs were present in many individuals. Several of the top co-occurrence clusters appeared to be linked to parvovirus B19, influenza, CMV and Epstein-Barr virus, according to a later analysis. The study gave a list of under 200 TCR beta chains associated with cytomegalovirus. At a false discovery rate of 0.05, a later analysis linked fewer than 20,000 TCR beta sequences to specific HLA alleles. Because the 87-base-pair reads could not distinguish some IMGT-functional V segments, including TRBV6-2 and TRBV6-3, those segments were excluded. Correlated functional status among segregating V segments might reflect linkage disequilibrium, but an unknown experimental factor could not be ruled out. The classifier was reported to diagnose cytomegalovirus status with high specificity and sensitivity in both the original and validation cohorts. Because counts were too low, some 16 rarely observed V segments, including chromosome 9 orphons, were excluded from the earlier analysis of 587 of the donors. For the cohort, immune exposure information was limited to CMV serostatus. In a later analysis, HLA-associated TCR beta chains showed more clonal expansion and lower generation probabilities than non-associated chains that were equally common. Broadly in line with IMGT annotations, most TCR beta V segments showed up in productive rearrangements about 87% or about 30% of the time in an earlier analysis of around 550 of the donors. According to the authors, the approach could potentially be generalized to other disease states and immunological phenotypes. When HLA alleles, especially DR and DQ, strongly co-occurred, TCR associations were difficult to assign to individual alleles. Because some donors lacked HLA typing at each locus, the association tests relied only on the typed subset. A later analysis found that TCR association rates varied across HLA loci, with DRB1 alleles showing the most associated TCRs and HLA-C alleles the fewest. According to a later genetic analysis, donors in an Asian-associated ancestry cluster had fewer N-insertions in productive TCRs than the approximately 670-donor mean. An association between a missense DCLRE1C variant and V-gene and J-gene trimming of TCR beta chains was found in a later genetic analysis and replicated in an independent cohort. Sequencing depth was assumed to be roughly uniform across donors in the presence/absence analyses, though that assumption may not hold. According to a later analysis, most CMV-associated TCR beta chains appeared to be HLA-restricted, and the HLA associations seemed to be driven largely by CMV exposure.

Library generation was performed with the immunoSEQ multiplex PCR assay. For the multiplex PCR, a mixture combining 60 forward primers for TCR Vbeta segments and 13 reverse primers for TCR Jbeta segments was used. A multiplex PCR assay on genomic DNA amplified the CDR3 region of rearranged TCR beta genes. On the Illumina HiSeq System, the amplified TCR beta libraries were sequenced as 87-base-pair reads. Under the source paper's analysis protocol: Across the roughly 670 repertoires, a later analysis counted about 81 million unique TCR beta chains, around 10 million of which were shared by at least two donors. Raw reads were error-corrected and collapsed into unique sequences by a nearest-neighbor algorithm in which closely related sequences were merged to remove PCR and sequencing errors. V, D and J gene segments were assigned by aligning CDR3 sequences to IMGT reference sequences. Each retained sequence needed at least a six-nucleotide match to both a V gene segment and a J gene segment. Rearrangements were classified as productive when the CDR3 lacked stop codons and remained in frame with V and J, and all other rearrangements were classified as non-productive. Following IMGT convention, CDR3 was defined as the stretch from the second conserved V-encoded cysteine to the conserved J-encoded phenylalanine. The earlier analysis of about 620 of the donors excluded sequences that lacked an unambiguous match to a single V gene segment. In an earlier analysis of approximately 590 of the donors, a V segment was called functional when productive rearrangements were above 56.7%, and segregating when the standard deviation between donors exceeded 5%. A statistical classification framework was built for diagnosing cytomegalovirus status from the catalog of TCR beta chain sequences. In a later analysis, TCR nucleotide sequences were compared against IMGT/GENE-DB human TR gene sequences so that V and J genes could be assigned. A later analysis assigned CDR3 sequences and most-parsimonious VDJ recombination scenarios with the TCRdist pipeline. In a later analysis, each TCR beta chain was defined by its CDR3 amino acid sequence together with its V-gene family, and reads without a unique V-gene family were excluded. A later analysis removed 450 to 600 highly shared, low-generation-probability nucleotide sequences to deal with suspected cross-contamination and a sequencing artifact. In a later analysis, a clonal expansion index was calculated for each public chain from normalized within-repertoire ranks of inferred template counts. In a later analysis, generation probabilities were computed using a VDJ recombination model fitted to out-of-frame rearrangements, and the results were checked against IGoR. Hypergeometric tests were used in a later analysis to score TCR-TCR, TCR-HLA and TCR-CMV co-occurrence, with a repertoire-size bias correction applied to the TCR pairs. To estimate false discovery rates, a later analysis permuted the HLA or CMV assignments 20 times. In a later analysis, co-occurring TCRs were grouped using DBSCAN, and TCRdist sequence similarity was added for clustering within HLA-allele-positive subsets. Co-occurrence clustering excluded repertoires with fewer than 30,000 or more than 120,000 public chains, plus five with anomalous nucleotide sharing. TCRdb's version of the immuneACCESS table is confined to in-frame rearrangements and falls short of the full clone set. An unresolved V gene accounts for under half of the shortfall where checked; the remainder is of unknown origin. From that table come the V and J calls and clone size; the DNA was used to work out D and trimming. Within this sample are about 120,000 clones, with about 80% of them counted one time only. The ten largest clones take up about 2% of the sample.

V loses 7 bases of germline sequence and J loses 13 bases, and the interval between the two ends is 13 bases. Its CDR3 holds 11 amino acids, cysteine through phenylalanine. The sequence is cut down to CDR3 DNA, 33 bases in frame from base 1. The germline V gene supplies CDR1 SNHLY and CDR2 FYNNEI. The cohort comprised more than 550 healthy bone marrow donors. At the time of sampling, every cohort member was nominally healthy, though immune exposures that went unrecorded were likely present. Of the approximately 620 cohort members, around 290 had a positive CMV serostatus and approximately 370 had a negative one, while no CMV serostatus was recorded for the donor. Each donor provided a peripheral blood sample, and peripheral blood mononuclear cells were used for TCR beta sequencing. Genomic DNA extraction from the blood cell samples was performed with the Qiagen DNeasy Blood Extraction Kit.

Sequencing was done on a sample of PBMCs. The sequence was obtained from a human donor in good health. The chain is made from TRBV2 and TRBJ1-4, with no D gene named confidently. The nucleotides are TGTGCCAGCACATTTAGAAAGCTACTGTTTTTT. Its amino acids are CASTFRKLLFF. This CDR3, with the reference TRBV2 and TRBJ1-4 proteins standing in past its ends, gives the full variable domain EPEVTQTPSHQVTQMGQEVILRCVPISNHLYFYWYRQILGQKVEFLVSFYNNEISEKSEIFDDQFSVERPDGSNFTLKIRSTKLEDSAMYFCASTFRKLLFFGSGTQLSVL.